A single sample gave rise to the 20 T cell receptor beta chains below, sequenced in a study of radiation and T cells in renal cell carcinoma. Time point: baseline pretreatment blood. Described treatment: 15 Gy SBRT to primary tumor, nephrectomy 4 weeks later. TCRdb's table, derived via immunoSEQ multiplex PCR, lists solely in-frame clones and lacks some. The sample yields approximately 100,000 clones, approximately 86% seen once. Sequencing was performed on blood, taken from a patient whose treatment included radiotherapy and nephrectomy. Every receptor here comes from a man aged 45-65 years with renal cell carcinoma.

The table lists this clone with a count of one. The DNA for the CDR3 is TGTGCCAGCAGTTTGGGGGACAGGGCCTACGAGCAGTACTTC. Its translation is CASSLGDRAYEQYF. V is TRBV27 and J is TRBJ2-7; 9 nucleotides align to TRBD1. Trimming took 3 bases from V and 2 from J; bases not matched to a gene: 2. The CDR3 covers 14 residues. From germline, CDR1 is MNHEY and CDR2 SMNVEV (reference sequence).

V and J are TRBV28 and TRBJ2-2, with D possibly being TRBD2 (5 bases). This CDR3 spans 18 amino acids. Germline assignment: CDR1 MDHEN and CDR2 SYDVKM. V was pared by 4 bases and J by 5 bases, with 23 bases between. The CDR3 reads CASSSPFYTRFGTGELFF. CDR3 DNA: TGTGCCAGCAGTTCCCCTTTCTATACTAGATTCGGGACCGGGGAGCTGTTTTTT.

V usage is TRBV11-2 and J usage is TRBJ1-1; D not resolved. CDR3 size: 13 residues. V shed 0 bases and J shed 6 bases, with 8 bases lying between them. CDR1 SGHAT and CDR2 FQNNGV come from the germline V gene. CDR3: CASSLDLHSEAFF. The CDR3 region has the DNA TGTGCCAGCAGCTTAGATCTGCACTCTGAAGCTTTCTTT.

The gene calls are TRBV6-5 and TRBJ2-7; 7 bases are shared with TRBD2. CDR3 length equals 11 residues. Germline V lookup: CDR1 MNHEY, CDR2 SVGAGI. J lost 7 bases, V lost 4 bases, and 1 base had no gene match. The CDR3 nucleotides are TGTGCCAGCAGTTGGGGAGGGGAGCAGTACTTC. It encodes CASSWGGEQYF.

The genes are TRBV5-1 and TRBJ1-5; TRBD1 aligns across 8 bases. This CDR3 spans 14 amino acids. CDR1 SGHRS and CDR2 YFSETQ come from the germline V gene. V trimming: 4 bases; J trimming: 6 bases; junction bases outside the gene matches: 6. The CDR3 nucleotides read TGCGCCAGCAGCCCGGACAGGGAGGGTCAGCCCCAGCATTTT. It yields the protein CASSPDREGQPQHF.

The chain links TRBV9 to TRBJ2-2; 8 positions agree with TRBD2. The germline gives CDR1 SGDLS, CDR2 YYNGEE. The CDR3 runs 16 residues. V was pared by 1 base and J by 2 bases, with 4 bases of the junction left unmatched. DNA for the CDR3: TGTGCCAGCAGCGTACAAGCGGGGGATAACACCGGGGAGCTGTTTTTT. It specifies CASSVQAGDNTGELFF.

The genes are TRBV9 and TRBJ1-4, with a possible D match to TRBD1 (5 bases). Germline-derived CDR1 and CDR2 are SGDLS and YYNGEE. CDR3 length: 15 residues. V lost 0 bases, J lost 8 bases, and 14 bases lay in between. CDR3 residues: CASSVGLDISEKLFF. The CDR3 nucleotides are TGTGCCAGCAGCGTAGGATTGGACATCAGCGAAAAACTGTTTTTT.

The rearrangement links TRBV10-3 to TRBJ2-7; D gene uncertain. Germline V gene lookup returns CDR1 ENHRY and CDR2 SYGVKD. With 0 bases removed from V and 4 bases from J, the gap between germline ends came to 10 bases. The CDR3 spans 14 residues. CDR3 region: CAISESAFFYEQYF. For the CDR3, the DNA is TGTGCCATCAGTGAGTCTGCCTTTTTTTACGAGCAGTACTTC.

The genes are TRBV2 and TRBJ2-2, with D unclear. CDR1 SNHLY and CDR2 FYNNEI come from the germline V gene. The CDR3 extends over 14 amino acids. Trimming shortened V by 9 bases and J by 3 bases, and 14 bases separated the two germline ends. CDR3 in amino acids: CASTQEWDTGELFF. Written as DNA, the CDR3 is TGTGCCAGTACCCAGGAATGGGACACCGGGGAGCTGTTTTTT.

CDR3 in amino acids: CASSLSQGSQETQYF. The CDR3 nucleotides read TGCGCCAGCAGCTTGAGTCAGGGATCTCAAGAGACCCAGTACTTC. The chain links TRBV5-1 to TRBJ2-5; D possibly corresponds to TRBD1 (5 bases). The V gene lost 1 base and the J gene lost 2 bases, with 12 bases spanning the gap. In germline, CDR1 is SGHRS, CDR2 YFSETQ. The CDR3 spans 15 residues.

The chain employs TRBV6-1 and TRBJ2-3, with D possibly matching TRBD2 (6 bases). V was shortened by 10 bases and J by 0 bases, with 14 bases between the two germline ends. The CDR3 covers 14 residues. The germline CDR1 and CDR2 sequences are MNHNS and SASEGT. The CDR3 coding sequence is TGTGCCACCATTGGACTATCTAGCACAGATACGCAGTATTTT. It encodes CATIGLSSTDTQYF.

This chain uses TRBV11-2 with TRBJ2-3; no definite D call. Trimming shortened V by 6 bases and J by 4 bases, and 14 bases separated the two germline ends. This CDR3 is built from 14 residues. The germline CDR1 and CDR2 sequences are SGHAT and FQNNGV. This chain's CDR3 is CASRLGSSSDTQYF. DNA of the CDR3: TGTGCCAGCAGGCTCGGTTCGTCGTCAGATACGCAGTATTTT.

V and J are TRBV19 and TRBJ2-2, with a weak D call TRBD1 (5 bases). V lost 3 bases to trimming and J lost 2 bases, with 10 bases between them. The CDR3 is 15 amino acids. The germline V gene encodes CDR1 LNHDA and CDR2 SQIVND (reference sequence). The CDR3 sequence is CASSIRARNTGELFF. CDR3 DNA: TGTGCCAGTAGTATCAGGGCAAGAAACACCGGGGAGCTGTTTTTT.

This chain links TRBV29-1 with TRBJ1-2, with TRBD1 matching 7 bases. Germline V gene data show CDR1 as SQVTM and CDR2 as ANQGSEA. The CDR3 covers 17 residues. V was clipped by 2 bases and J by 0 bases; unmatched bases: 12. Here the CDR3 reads CSVEQPGQPTPNYGYTF. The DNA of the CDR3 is TGCAGCGTTGAACAGCCGGGACAGCCTACCCCTAACTATGGCTACACCTTC.

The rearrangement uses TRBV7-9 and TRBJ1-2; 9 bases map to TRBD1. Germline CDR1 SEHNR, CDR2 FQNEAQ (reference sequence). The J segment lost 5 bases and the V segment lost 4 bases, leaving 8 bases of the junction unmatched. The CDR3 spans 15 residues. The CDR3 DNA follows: TGTGCCAGCAGCTGGGGAGGAGACAGGGGGTATGGCTACACCTTC. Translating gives CASSWGGDRGYGYTF.

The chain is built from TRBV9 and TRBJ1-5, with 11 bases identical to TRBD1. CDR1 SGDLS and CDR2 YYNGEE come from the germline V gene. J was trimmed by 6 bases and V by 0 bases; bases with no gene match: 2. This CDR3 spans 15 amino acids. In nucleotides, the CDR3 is TGTGCCAGCAGCGTAGGGACAGGGGGCGTTCAGCCCCAGCATTTT. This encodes CASSVGTGGVQPQHF.

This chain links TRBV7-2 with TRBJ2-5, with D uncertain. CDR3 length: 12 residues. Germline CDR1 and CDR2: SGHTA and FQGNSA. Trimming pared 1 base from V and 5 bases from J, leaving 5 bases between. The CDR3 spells CASSLDFETQYF. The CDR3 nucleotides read TGTGCCAGCAGCTTAGACTTTGAGACCCAGTACTTC.

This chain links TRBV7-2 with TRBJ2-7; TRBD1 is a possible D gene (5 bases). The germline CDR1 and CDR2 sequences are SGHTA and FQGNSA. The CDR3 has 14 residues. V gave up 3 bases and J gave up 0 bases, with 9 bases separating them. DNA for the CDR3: TGTGCCAGCAGCTTCGATAGGGGCTCCTACGAGCAGTACTTC. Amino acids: CASSFDRGSYEQYF. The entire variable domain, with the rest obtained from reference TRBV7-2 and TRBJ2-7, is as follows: GAGVSQSPSNKVTEKGKDVELRCDPISGHTALYWYRQSLGQGLEFLIYFQGNSAPDKSGLPSDRFSAERTGGSVSTLTIQRTQQEDSAVYLCASSFDRGSYEQYFGPGTRLTVT.

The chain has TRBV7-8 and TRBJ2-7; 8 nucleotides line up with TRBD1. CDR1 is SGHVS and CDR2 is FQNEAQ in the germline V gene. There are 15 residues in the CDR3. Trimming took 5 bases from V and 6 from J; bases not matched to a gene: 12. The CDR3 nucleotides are TGTGCCAGCAGCGGATCAGGGGGCGGTGACAGCGAGCAGTACTTC. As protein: CASSGSGGGDSEQYF.

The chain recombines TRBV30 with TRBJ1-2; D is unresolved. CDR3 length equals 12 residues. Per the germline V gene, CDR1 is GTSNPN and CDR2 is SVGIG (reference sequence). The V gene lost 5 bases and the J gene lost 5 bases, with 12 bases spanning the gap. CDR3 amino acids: CAWSRDFYGYTF. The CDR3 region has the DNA TGTGCCTGGTCACGAGATTTTTATGGCTACACCTTC. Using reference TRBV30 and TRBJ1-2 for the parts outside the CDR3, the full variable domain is SQTIHQWPATLVQPVGSPLSLECTVEGTSNPNLYWYRQAAGRGLQLLFYSVGIGQISSEVPQNLSASRPQDRQFILSSKKLLLSDSGFYLCAWSRDFYGYTFGSGTRLTVV.